One T cell receptor (beta chain) is described in this entry. What it binds is not known. Method: immunoSEQ multiplex PCR; TCRdb's copy keeps in-frame clones and lacks some. The table has more than 95,000 clones, around 93% seen once. CDR3 length equals 12 residues. The V and J ends lost 5 bases and 4 bases respectively, with 6 bases between them. The sample originates from a study of T cell responses to AZD1222 COVID-19 vaccine. Findings and caveats of the study: Nearly half of unique spike-specific TCRs reportedly avoided B.1.351 and B.1.1.7 mutated regions. Baseline antibody screening turned up just a handful of seropositive AZD1222 recipients.

The clonotype comes from an adult in good health. The rearrangement links TRBV12-3 or TRBV12-4 to TRBJ2-1; no reliable D call. The material sequenced was peripheral blood, taken on day 0 of AZD1222 vaccination. As DNA, the CDR3 is TGTGCCAGCAGTCCACGTTACAATGAGCAGTTCTTC. It is translated as CASSPRYNEQFF.